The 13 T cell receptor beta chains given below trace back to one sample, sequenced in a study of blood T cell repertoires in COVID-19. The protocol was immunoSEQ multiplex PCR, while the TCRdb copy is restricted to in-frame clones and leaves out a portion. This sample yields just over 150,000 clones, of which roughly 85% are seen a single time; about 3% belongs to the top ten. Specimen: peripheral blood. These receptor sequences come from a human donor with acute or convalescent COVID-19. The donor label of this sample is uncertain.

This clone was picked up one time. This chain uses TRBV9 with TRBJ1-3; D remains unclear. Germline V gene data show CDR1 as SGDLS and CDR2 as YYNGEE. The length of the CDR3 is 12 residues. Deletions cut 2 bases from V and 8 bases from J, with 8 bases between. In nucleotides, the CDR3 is TGTGCCAGCAGCGTCGGGGAGGACACCATATATTTT. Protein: CASSVGEDTIYF.

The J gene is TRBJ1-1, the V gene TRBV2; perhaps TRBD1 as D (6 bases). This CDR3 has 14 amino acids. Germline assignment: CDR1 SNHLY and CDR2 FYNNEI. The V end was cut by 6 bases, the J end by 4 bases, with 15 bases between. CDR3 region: CASSPGRGATEAFF. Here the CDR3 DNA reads TGTGCCAGCAGCCCGGGGAGGGGGGCCACTGAAGCTTTCTTT.

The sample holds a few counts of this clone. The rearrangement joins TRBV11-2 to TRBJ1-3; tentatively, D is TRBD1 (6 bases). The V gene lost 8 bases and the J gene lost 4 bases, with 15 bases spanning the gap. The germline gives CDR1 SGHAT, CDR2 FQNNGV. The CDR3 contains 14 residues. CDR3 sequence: CASGRDTQGNTIYF. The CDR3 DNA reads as TGTGCCAGCGGAAGGGACACGCAGGGAAACACCATATATTTT. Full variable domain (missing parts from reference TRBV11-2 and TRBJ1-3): EAGVAQSPRYKIIEKRQSVAFWCNPISGHATLYWYQQILGQGPKLLIQFQNNGVVDDSQLPKDRFSAERLKGVDSTLKIQPAKLEDSAVYLCASGRDTQGNTIYFGEGSWLTVV.

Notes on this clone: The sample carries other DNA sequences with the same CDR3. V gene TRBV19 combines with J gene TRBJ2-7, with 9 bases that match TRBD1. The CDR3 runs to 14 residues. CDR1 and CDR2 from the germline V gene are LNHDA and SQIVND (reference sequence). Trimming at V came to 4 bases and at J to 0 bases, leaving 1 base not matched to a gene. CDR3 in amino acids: CASSTGQGSYEQYF. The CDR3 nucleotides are TGTGCCAGTAGTACGGGACAGGGCTCCTACGAGCAGTACTTC.

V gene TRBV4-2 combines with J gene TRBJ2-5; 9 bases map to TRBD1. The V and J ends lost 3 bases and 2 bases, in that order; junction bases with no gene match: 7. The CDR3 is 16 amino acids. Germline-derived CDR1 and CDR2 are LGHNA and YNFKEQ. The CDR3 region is CASSHRTGTGQETQYF. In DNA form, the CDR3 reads TGTGCCAGCAGCCACCGCACCGGGACAGGGCAAGAGACCCAGTACTTC.

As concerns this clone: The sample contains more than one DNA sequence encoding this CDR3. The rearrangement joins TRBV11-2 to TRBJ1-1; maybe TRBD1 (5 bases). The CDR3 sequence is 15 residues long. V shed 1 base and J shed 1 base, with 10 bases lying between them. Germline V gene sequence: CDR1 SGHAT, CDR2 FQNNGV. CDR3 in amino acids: CASSLGATGNTEAFF. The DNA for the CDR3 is TGTGCCAGCAGCTTAGGGGCTACAGGGAACACTGAAGCTTTCTTT.

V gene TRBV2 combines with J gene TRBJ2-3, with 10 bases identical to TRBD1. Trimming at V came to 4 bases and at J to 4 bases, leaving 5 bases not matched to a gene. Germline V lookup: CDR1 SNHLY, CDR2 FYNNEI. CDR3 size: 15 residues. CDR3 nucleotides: TGTGCCAGCAGTGTCGGGACAGGGGAAGCAGATACGCAGTATTTT. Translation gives CASSVGTGEADTQYF.

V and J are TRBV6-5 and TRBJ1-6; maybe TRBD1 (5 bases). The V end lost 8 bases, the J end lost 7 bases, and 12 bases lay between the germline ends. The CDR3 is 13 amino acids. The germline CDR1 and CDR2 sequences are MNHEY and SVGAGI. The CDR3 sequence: CASYGGFNSPLHF. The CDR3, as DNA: TGTGCCAGCTATGGGGGGTTCAATTCACCCCTCCACTTT.

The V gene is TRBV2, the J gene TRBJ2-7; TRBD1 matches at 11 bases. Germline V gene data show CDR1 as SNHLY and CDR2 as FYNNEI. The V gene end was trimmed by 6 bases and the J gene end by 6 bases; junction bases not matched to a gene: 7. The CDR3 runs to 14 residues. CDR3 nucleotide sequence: TGTGCCAGCAGAGCCACGGGACAGGGGGGCGAGCAGTACTTC. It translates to CASRATGQGGEQYF.

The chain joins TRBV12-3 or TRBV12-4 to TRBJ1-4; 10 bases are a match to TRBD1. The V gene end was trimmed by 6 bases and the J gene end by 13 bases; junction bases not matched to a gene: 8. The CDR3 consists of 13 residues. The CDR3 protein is CASRAGQGRRLFF. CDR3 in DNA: TGTGCCAGCAGAGCGGGACAGGGGAGGCGACTGTTTTTT.

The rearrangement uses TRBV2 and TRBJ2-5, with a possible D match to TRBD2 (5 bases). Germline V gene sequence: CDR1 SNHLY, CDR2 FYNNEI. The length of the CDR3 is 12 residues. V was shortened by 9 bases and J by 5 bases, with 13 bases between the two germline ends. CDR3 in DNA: TGTGCCAGTGGCGGGCGGCGGGAGACCCAGTACTTC. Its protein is CASGGRRETQYF.

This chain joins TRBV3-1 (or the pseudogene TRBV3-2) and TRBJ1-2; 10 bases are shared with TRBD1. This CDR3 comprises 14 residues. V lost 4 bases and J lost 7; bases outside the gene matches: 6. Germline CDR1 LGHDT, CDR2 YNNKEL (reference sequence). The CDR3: CASSPRDRGFGYTF. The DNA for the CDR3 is TGTGCCAGCAGCCCCCGGGACAGGGGTTTTGGCTACACCTTC.

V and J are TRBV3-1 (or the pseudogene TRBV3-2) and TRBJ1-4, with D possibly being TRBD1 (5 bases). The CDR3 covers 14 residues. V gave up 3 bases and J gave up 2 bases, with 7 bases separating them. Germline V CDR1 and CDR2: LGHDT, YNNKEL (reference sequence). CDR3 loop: CASSHRATNEKLFF. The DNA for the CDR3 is TGTGCCAGCAGCCACAGGGCTACTAATGAAAAACTGTTTTTT.